This T cell receptor (beta chain) was identified during a study of cytomegalovirus exposure and HLA in healthy donors. Notes on the study in general: Based on reports, TCR beta sequences accurately predicted HLA-A and HLA-B alleles for most subjects. Sequencing likely caused a cluster of highly shared sequence variants.

About this clone itself: What it binds is unknown.

This PCR relied on a set of 60 Vbeta primers and 13 Jbeta primers. The repertoire was sequenced with immunoSEQ multiplex PCR; TCRdb's copy has only in-frame clones and lacks some. The sample contains 190,000 or so clones, roughly 78% of which appear only once. Trimming left V 3 bases short and J 3 bases short, with 6 bases between. The germline V gene encodes CDR1 SGDLS and CDR2 YYNGEE. The CDR3 is made up of 13 amino acids. The TCR sequence derives from a girl between 10 and 17 years old in good health and CMV-seropositive. Sequences were obtained from PBMCs. The chain carries TRBV9 and TRBJ2-2; D remains ambiguous. DNA for the CDR3: TGTGCCAGCAGCGCCAGTGACACCGGGGAGCTGTTTTTT. It translates to CASSASDTGELFF.